The 13 T cell receptor beta chains below were found in one sample sequenced in a study of breast tumors, draining lymph nodes, adjacent tissues. Axillary draining lymph nodes of breast cancer patients supplied the node samples. In TCRdb, the multiplex PCR reads were re-called with MiXCR into one record per CDR3 protein. Of about 100,000 distinct CDR3 sequences listed, approximately 22% are singletons. Sequencing used axillary lymph node tissue. These receptors came from a female donor with breast cancer. Some clones in this sample may be carry-over from other donors' samples.

This clonotype was counted ten times or more. The CDR3 DNA follows: TGCAGCGTTGAAGGTCTCGGCCAGGGGGATGCAGATACGCAGTATTTT. Translated: CSVEGLGQGDADTQYF. The J gene is TRBJ2-3, the V gene TRBV29-1, with TRBD1 matching over 7 bases. V shed 1 base, J shed 4 bases, and the junction held 11 bases outside the gene matches. Germline CDR1 and CDR2: SQVTM and ANQGSEA. This CDR3 has 16 amino acids.

With regard to this clonotype: One base away lies a much larger clone, so this may be a sequencing read error. Here the CDR3 omits its conserved ending phenylalanine or tryptophan, so a read error is the likely source. The V and J genes are TRBV6-2 or TRBV6-3 and TRBJ2-5; D remains ambiguous. With 6 bases removed from V and 1 base from J, the gap between germline ends came to 9 bases. The CDR3 length is 13 residues. CDR1 MNHEY and CDR2 SVGEGT come from the germline V gene. CDR3 coding DNA: TGTGCCAGCAGCCCCCGGCTCCAAGAGACCCAGTACTGC. Protein sequence: CASSPRLQETQYC.

This clonotype has ten or more counts. The J gene is TRBJ2-7, the V gene TRBV9, with 8 bases matching TRBD1. From germline, CDR1 is SGDLS and CDR2 YYNGEE. The CDR3 contains 16 residues. V trimming: 4 bases; J trimming: 2 bases; junction bases outside the gene matches: 11. CDR3 sequence reads: CASSPHPGQAAYEQYF. The CDR3 coding sequence is TGTGCCAGCAGCCCTCACCCGGGACAGGCGGCCTACGAGCAGTACTTC.

This clonotype was seen many times. The CDR3 protein is CASSYAGPTDTQYF. DNA of the CDR3: TGTGCCAGCAGTTACGCAGGGCCCACAGATACGCAGTATTTT. The chain couples TRBV6-2 or TRBV6-3 to TRBJ2-3; D might be TRBD1 (5 bases). The CDR3 consists of 14 residues. V was pared by 2 bases and J by 2 bases, with 8 bases between. From germline, CDR1 is MNHEY and CDR2 SVGEGT.

This clonotype was picked up many times. The CDR3 DNA reads TGTGCCAGTAGTGAAGCTAGCGGTTACAATGAGCAGTTCTTC. The encoded protein is CASSEASGYNEQFF. V and J are TRBV19 and TRBJ2-1; 7 nucleotides agree with TRBD2. From germline, CDR1 is LNHDA and CDR2 SQIVND (reference sequence). The junction had 5 bases not matched to a gene; V was cut back by 5 bases and J by 4 bases. This CDR3 has 14 amino acids.

Details on this clonotype: It may be a read error: a sequence one base away is much more abundant. This CDR3 is missing its conserved last phenylalanine or tryptophan, likely due to a read error. This chain links TRBV5-1 with TRBJ2-7, with a possible D match to TRBD2 (5 bases). Germline V gene lookup returns CDR1 SGHRS and CDR2 YFSETQ. The length of the CDR3 is 14 residues. The germline V and J ends were trimmed by 4 bases and 5 bases, with 16 bases remaining between them. The CDR3 nucleotides are TGCGCCAGCAGCCCGGACTCACCAAGGGACGAGCAGTACCTC. Its protein product is CASSPDSPRDEQYL.

The rearrangement uses TRBV6-1 and TRBJ2-3; D call uncertain. The CDR3 covers 14 residues. The germline V gene has CDR1 MNHNS and CDR2 SASEGT. Trimming took 4 bases from V and 1 from J, leaving 9 bases between them. The CDR3 bases are TGTGCCAGCAGTGTACGGGTGGGCACAGATACGCAGTATTTT. Its protein product is CASSVRVGTDTQYF.

About this clonotype: A read error is possible here, since a much larger clone lies one base away. The chain is built from TRBV19 and TRBJ2-1; TRBD2 matches at 7 bases. V lost 7 bases to trimming and J lost 2 bases; unmatched junction nucleotides: 11. The CDR3 sequence is 16 residues long. Germline CDR1 is LNHDA and CDR2 is SQIVND (reference sequence). The CDR3 nucleotides read TGTGCCAGTATGGATGGGGCGGGAGTCGCCTACAATGAGCAGTTCTTC. This gives the protein CASMDGAGVAYNEQFF.

This clonotype was detected ten times or more. The CDR3 loop reads CASSQDRLTPYEQYF. The CDR3 bases are TGCGCCAGCAGCCAAGATCGCCTGACCCCCTACGAGCAGTACTTC. The gene calls are TRBV4-1 and TRBJ2-7; D remains ambiguous. The V and J ends lost 0 bases and 2 bases respectively, with 11 bases between them. CDR3 length: 15 residues. Germline assignment: CDR1 MGHRA and CDR2 YSYEKL.

This clonotype was seen ten or more times. The chain joins TRBV7-2 to TRBJ2-7, with D uncertain. The CDR3 sequence is 11 residues long. Germline loops: CDR1 SGHTA, CDR2 FQGNSA. Trimming left V 1 base short and J 3 bases short, with 1 base between. The CDR3 is CASSLDYEQYF. The CDR3, as DNA: TGTGCCAGCAGCTTAGACTACGAGCAGTACTTC.

This clonotype was picked up many times. The chain couples TRBV3-1 to TRBJ1-6; TRBD1 is a possible D gene (6 bases). V lost 6 bases to trimming and J lost 7 bases, with 13 bases between them. The CDR3 has 14 amino acids. Germline CDR1 is LGHDT and CDR2 is YNNKEL (reference sequence). The chain's CDR3 is CASSPSTGNSPLHF. CDR3 DNA sequence: TGTGCCAGCAGTCCGTCAACAGGGAATTCACCCCTCCACTTT.

The chain has TRBV7-8 and TRBJ1-1; tentatively, D is TRBD1 (5 bases). The germline V gene encodes CDR1 SGHVS and CDR2 FQNEAQ. Between the trimmed V and J ends, which lost 5 bases and 8 bases, there was a span of 12 bases. The CDR3 has 12 residues. The CDR3 sequence is CASSPGTSEAFF. The CDR3 bases are TGTGCCAGCAGCCCCGGGACCTCCGAAGCTTTCTTT.

This rearrangement joins TRBV13 to TRBJ2-5; TRBD2 aligns across 13 bases. This CDR3 region has 15 residues. The germline gives CDR1 PRHDT, CDR2 FYEKMQ (reference sequence). Unmatched junction bases numbered 5, after V lost 5 bases and J lost 5 bases. The CDR3 loop is CASSPGLAGVETQYF. CDR3 coding DNA: TGTGCCAGCAGCCCCGGACTAGCGGGAGTGGAGACCCAGTACTTC.